This T cell receptor beta chain was sequenced during a study of T cells in Graves' hyperthyroidism and ophthalmopathy. Study conclusions and caveats: Most thyroid clonotypes expanded above 0.001 appeared in blood too.

With respect to this clonotype: What it recognizes is unknown.

RNA transcripts served as the template for amplifying TCR beta CDR3 regions. The study used the HTBI primer set for a first-round RT-PCR of the TCR CDR3. TCRdb independently ran MiXCR on the multiplex PCR reads; one entry per CDR3 protein. The sample contains approximately 400,000 distinct CDR3 sequences, more than 13% of which appear only once. Patients aged 18 to 65 with hyperthyroidism were newly diagnosed, with duration under 2 months. Source material for PBMCs was 9 to 10 ml fresh peripheral blood. Germline values: CDR1 PRHDT, CDR2 FYEKMQ (reference sequence). The CDR3 runs to 18 residues. V lost 1 base to trimming and J lost 5 bases; unmatched junction nucleotides: 14.

The sequence derives from a woman aged 30 to 39 with Graves' hyperthyroidism. V is TRBV13 and J is TRBJ2-7; 10 positions agree with TRBD2. The material sequenced was blood. The CDR3 protein is CASSLETSGDLWGNEQYF. The CDR3 DNA follows: TGTGCCAGCAGCTTAGAAACTAGCGGGGACCTCTGGGGAAACGAGCAGTACTTC.